Sequencing of this T cell receptor beta chain was carried out in a study of blood T cell repertoires in COVID-19. Study at large: PBMCs, B-cell-depleted T cells, or T cells provided the cDNA or gDNA that made up the material.

The participants were between about 18 and 90 years old and came from under 25 US areas. Membership in each cohort depended on participant-reported clinical history. Cohort 3 donors were reported recovered after two negative PCRs, clearance, or symptom resolution. Clones were sequenced by immunoSEQ multiplex PCR, and TCRdb holds only the in-frame ones, with some missing. The sample includes 150,000 to 200,000 clones, 80% to 85% of them seen just once. The germline V gene encodes CDR1 MDHEN and CDR2 SYDVKM. CDR3 length: 15 amino acids. Trimming took off 1 base at V and 5 bases at J, with 11 bases between the two ends.

The TCR was taken from a woman aged 45 to 65 who had recovered from COVID-19. The chain uses TRBV28 and TRBJ1-4; D gene unclear. Material: PBMCs or T cells enriched from blood (not recorded which). The CDR3 DNA sequence: TGTGCCAGCAGTTTATATCGGGTTCTAAATGAAAAACTGTTTTTT. Translating it yields CASSLYRVLNEKLFF.